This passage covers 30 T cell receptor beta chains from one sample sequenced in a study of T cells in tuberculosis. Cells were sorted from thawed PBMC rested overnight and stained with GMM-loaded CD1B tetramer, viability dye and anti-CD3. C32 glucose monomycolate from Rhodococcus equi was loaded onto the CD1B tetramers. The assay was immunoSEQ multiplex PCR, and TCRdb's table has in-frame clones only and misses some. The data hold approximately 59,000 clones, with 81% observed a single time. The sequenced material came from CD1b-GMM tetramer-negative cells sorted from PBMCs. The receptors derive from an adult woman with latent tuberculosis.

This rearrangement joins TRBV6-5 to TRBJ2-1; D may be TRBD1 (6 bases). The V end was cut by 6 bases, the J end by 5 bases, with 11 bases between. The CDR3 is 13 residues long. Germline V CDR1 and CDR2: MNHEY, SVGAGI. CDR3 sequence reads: CASSRTANNEQFF. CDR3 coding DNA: TGTGCCAGCAGCCGGACAGCAAACAATGAGCAGTTCTTC.

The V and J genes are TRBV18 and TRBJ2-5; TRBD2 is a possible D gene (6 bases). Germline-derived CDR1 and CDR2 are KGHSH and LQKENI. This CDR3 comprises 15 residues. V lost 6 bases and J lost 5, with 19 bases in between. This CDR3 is CASSKGGANVETQYF. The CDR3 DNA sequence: TGTGCCAGCTCTAAGGGAGGAGCCAATGTGGAGACCCAGTACTTC.

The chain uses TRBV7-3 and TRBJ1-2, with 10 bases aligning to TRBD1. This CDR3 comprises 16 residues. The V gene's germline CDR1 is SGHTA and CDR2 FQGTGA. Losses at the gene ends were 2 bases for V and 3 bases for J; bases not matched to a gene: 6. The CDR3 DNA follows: TGTGCCAGCAGCTTAGTCGGGACAGGGGATGACTATGGCTACACCTTC. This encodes CASSLVGTGDDYGYTF.

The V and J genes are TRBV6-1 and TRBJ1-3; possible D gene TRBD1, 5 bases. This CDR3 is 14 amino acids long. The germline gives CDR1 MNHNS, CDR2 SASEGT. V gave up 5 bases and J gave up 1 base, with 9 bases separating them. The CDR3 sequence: CASSLGGSGNTIYF. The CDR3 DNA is TGTGCCAGCAGTCTCGGGGGATCTGGAAACACCATATATTTT.

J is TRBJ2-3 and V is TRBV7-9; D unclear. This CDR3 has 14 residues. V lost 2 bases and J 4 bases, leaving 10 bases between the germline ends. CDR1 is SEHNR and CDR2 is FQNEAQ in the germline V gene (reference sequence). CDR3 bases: TGTGCCAGCAGCTTATCCCTCTACTCAGATACGCAGTATTTT. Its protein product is CASSLSLYSDTQYF.

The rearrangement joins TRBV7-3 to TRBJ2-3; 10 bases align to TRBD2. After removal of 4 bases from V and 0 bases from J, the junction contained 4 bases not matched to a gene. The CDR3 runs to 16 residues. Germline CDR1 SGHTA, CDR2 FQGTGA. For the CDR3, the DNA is TGTGCCAGCAGCTCAGGACTAGCGGCTAGCACAGATACGCAGTATTTT. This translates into CASSSGLAASTDTQYF. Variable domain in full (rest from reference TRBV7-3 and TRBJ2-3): GAGVSQTPSNKVTEKGKYVELRCDPISGHTALYWYRQSLGQGPEFLIYFQGTGAADDSGLPNDRFFAVRPEGSVSTLKIQRTERGDSAVYLCASSSGLAASTDTQYFGPGTRLTVL.

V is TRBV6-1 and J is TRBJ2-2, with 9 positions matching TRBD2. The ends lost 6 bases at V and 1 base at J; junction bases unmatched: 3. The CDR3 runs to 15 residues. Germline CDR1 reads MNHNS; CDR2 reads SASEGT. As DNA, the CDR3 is TGTGCCAGCAGGGGAGCGGGAGGGAACACCGGGGAGCTGTTTTTT. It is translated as CASRGAGGNTGELFF.

In DNA form, the CDR3 reads TGTGCCAGCAGTAACAATATAGATACGCAGTATTTT. Its translation: CASSNNIDTQYF. The rearrangement links TRBV6-6 to TRBJ2-3; D remains unclear. V lost 5 bases and J 5 bases, leaving 8 bases between the germline ends. The CDR3 totals 12 residues. Germline CDR1 and CDR2: MNHNY and SVGAGI (reference sequence).

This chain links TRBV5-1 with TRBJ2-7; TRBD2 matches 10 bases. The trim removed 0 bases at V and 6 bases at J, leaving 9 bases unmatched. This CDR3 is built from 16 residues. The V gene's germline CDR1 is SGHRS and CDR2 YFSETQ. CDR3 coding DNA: TGCGCCAGCAGCTTGGTGGCTAGCGGGAGATCGGTCGAGCAGTACTTC. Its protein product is CASSLVASGRSVEQYF.

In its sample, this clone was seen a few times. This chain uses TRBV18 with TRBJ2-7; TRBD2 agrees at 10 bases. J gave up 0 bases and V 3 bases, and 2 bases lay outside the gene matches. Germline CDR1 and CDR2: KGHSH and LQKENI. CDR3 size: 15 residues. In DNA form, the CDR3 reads TGTGCCAGCTCACCTAGCGGGGGGCCCTCCTACGAGCAGTACTTC. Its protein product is CASSPSGGPSYEQYF.

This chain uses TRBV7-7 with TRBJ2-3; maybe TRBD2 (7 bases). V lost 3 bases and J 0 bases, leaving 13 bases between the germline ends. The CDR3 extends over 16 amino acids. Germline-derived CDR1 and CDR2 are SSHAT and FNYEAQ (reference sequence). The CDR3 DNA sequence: TGTGCCAGCAGCTTTGGGAGCGGGACAAGCACAGATACGCAGTATTTT. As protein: CASSFGSGTSTDTQYF.

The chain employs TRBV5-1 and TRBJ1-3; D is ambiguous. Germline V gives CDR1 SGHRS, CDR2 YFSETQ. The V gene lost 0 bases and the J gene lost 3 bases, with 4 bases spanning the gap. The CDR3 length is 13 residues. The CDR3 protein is CASSLAGGNTIYF. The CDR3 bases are TGCGCCAGCAGCTTGGCCGGTGGAAACACCATATATTTT. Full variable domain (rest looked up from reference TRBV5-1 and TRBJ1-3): KAGVTQTPRYLIKTRGQQVTLSCSPISGHRSVSWYQQTPGQGLQFLFEYFSETQRNKGNFPGRFSGRQFSNSRSEMNVSTLELGDSALYLCASSLAGGNTIYFGEGSWLTVV.

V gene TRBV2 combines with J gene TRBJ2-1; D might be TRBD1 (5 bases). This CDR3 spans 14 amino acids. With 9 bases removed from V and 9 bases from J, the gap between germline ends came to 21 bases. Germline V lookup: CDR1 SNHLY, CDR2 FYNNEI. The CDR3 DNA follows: TGTGCCAGTCAAAGGGTACAGGTTATCAGTGAGCAGTTCTTC. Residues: CASQRVQVISEQFF.

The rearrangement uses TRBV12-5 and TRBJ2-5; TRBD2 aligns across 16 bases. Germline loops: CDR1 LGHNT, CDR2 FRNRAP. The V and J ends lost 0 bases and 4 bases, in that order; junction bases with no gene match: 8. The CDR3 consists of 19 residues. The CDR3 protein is CASGLVTGTSGRAGETQYF. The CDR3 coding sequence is TGTGCTAGTGGTTTGGTCACCGGGACTAGCGGGAGGGCCGGAGAGACCCAGTACTTC.

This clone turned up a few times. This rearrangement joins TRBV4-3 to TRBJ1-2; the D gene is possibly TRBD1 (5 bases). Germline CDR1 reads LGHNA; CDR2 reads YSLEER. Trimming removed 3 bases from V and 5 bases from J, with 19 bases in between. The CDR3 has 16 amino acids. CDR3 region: CASSQSLRGGEYGYTF. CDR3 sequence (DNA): TGCGCCAGCAGCCAGTCACTCCGGGGGGGGGAATATGGCTACACCTTC.

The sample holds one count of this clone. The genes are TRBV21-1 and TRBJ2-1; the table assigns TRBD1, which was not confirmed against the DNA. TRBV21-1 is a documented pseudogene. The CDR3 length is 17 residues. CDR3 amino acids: CASRRTLLHHSDNEQFF. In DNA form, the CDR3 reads TGTGCCAGCAGACGGACATTGCTACACCATTCCGACAATGAGCAGTTCTTC.

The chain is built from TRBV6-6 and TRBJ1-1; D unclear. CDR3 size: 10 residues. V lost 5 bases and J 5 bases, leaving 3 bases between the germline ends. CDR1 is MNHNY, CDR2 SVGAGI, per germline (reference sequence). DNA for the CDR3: TGTGCCAGCAGTCGGACTGAAGCTTTCTTT. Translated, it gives CASSRTEAFF.

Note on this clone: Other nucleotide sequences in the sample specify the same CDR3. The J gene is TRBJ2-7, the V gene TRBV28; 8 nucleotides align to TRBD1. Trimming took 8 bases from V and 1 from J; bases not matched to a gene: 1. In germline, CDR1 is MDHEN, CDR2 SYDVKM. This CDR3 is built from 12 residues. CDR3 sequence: CASRTGSYEQYF. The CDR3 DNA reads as TGTGCCAGCCGGACAGGGTCCTACGAGCAGTACTTC.

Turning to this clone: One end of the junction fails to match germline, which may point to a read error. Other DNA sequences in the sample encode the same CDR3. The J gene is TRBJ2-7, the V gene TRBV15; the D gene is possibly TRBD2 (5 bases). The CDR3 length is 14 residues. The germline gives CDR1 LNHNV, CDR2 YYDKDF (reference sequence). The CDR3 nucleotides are TGTGCCACCAGCAGCCGGGGTCCCTCCTACGAGCAGTATTTC. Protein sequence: CATSSRGPSYEQYF.

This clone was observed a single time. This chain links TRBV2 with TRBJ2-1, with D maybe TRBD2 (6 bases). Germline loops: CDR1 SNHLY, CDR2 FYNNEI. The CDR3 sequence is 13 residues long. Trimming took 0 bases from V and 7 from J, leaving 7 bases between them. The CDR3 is CASSEAAGNEQFF. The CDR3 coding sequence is TGTGCCAGCAGTGAAGCGGCGGGGAATGAGCAGTTCTTC.

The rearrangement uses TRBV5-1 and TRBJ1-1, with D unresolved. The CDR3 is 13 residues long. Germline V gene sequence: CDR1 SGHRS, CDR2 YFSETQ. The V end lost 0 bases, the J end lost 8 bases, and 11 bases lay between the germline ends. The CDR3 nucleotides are TGCGCCAGCAGCTTGGCCCCTGGGAGGGAAGCTTTCTTT. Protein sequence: CASSLAPGREAFF.

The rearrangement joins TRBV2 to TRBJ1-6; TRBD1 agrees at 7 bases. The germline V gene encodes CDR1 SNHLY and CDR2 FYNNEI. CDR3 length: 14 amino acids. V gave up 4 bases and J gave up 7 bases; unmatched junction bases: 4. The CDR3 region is CASSGETGNSPLHF. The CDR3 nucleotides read TGTGCCAGCAGTGGAGAGACAGGGAATTCACCCCTCCACTTT.

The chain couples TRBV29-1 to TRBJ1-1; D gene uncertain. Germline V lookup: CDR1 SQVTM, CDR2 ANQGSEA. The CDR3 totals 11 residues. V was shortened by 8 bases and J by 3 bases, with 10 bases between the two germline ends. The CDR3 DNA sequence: TGCAGCATCCTCGTAGACACTGAAGCTTTCTTT. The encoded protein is CSILVDTEAFF.

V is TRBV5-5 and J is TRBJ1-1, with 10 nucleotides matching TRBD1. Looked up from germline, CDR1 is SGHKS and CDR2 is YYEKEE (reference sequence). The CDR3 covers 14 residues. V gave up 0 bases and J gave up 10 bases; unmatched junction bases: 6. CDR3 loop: CASSLDPDRGRAFF. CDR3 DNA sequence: TGTGCCAGCAGCTTGGACCCCGACAGGGGGCGAGCTTTCTTT.

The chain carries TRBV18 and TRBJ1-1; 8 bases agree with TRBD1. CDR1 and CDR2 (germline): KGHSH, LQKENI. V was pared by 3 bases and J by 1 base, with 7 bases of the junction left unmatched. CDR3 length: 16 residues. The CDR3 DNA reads TGTGCCAGCTCACCCTCCAGGGGGCAGCGGAACACTGAAGCTTTCTTT. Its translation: CASSPSRGQRNTEAFF.

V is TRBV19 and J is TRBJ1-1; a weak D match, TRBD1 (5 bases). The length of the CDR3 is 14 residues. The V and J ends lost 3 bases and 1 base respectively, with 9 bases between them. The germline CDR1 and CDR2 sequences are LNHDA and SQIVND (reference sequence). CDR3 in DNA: TGTGCCAGTAGTATTCCAGGGAAGAACACTGAAGCTTTCTTT. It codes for CASSIPGKNTEAFF.

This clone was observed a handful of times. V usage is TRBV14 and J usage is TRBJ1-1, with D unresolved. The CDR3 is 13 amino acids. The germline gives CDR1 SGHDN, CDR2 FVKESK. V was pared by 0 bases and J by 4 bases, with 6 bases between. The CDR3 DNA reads TGTGCCAGCAGCCAAGATGCAGGCACTGAAGCTTTCTTT. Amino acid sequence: CASSQDAGTEAFF.

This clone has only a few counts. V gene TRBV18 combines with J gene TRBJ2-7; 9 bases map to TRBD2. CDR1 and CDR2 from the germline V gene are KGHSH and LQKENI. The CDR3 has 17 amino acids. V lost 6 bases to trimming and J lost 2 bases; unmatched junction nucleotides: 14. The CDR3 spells CASSLNSGSTPPYEQYF. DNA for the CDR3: TGTGCCAGCTCTCTCAATAGCGGGAGTACCCCCCCCTACGAGCAGTACTTC. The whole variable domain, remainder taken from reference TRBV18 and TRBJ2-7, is NAGVMQNPRHLVRRRGQEARLRCSPMKGHSHVYWYRQLPEEGLKFMVYLQKENIIDESGMPKERFSAEFPKEGPSILRIQQVVRGDSAAYFCASSLNSGSTPPYEQYFGPGTRLTVT.

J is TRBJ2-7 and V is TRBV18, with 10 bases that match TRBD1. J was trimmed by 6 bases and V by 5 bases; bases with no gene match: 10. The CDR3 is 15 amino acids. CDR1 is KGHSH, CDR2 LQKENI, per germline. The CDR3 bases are TGTGCCAGCTCATCCAAGGGACAGGGGTCCGTCGAGCAGTACTTC. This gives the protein CASSSKGQGSVEQYF.

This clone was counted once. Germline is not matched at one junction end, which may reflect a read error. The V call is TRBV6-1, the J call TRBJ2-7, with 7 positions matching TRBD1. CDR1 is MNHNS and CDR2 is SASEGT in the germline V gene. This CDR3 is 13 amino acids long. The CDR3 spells CASSEGDSISAVF. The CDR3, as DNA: TGTGCCAGCAGTGAAGGGGACAGTATAAGCGCAGTCTTC.